One and the same sample provided the 21 T cell receptor beta chains below, sequenced in a study of blood T cell repertoires in COVID-19. Sequencing used immunoSEQ multiplex PCR; TCRdb keeps in-frame clones, though not all of them. The table includes 200,000 to 250,000 clones, around three quarters detected once. Sequencing was carried out using peripheral blood. The source of these receptors is a woman in her 70s with acute or convalescent COVID-19.

This chain joins TRBV2 and TRBJ1-5, with TRBD1 as a possible D gene (6 bases). CDR1 and CDR2 (germline): SNHLY, FYNNEI. Trimming took 7 bases from V and 3 from J, leaving 16 bases between them. CDR3 size: 15 residues. The CDR3 DNA reads TGTGCCAGCACCTGGGACATAACCGCCAATCAGCCCCAGCATTTT. The encoded protein is CASTWDITANQPQHF. The variable domain in full, with the rest retrieved from reference TRBV2 and TRBJ1-5, is EPEVTQTPSHQVTQMGQEVILRCVPISNHLYFYWYRQILGQKVEFLVSFYNNEISEKSEIFDDQFSVERPDGSNFTLKIRSTKLEDSAMYFCASTWDITANQPQHFGDGTRLSIL.

The chain is built from TRBV11-2 and TRBJ1-1, with unresolved D. Trimming cost V 2 bases and J 4 bases, with 8 bases left between them. The CDR3 sequence is 13 residues long. Per the germline V gene, CDR1 is SGHAT and CDR2 is FQNNGV. The CDR3 loop is CASSLSSGTEAFF. CDR3 DNA: TGTGCCAGCAGCTTAAGTTCGGGCACTGAAGCTTTCTTT.

This clone was recorded only once. The V gene is TRBV24-1, the J gene TRBJ2-2; 7 bases fit TRBD2. CDR1 is KGHDR and CDR2 is SFDVKD in the germline V gene. This CDR3 has 15 residues. V shed 1 base, J shed 5 bases, and the junction held 3 bases outside the gene matches. Here the CDR3 reads CATSDFGEGTGELFF. The CDR3 bases are TGTGCCACCAGTGATTTTGGGGAGGGGACCGGGGAGCTGTTTTTT.

This chain links TRBV3-1 (or the pseudogene TRBV3-2) with TRBJ1-2; TRBD1 matches 8 bases. V shed 1 base and J 6 bases; nucleotides not matched to a gene: 7. Germline loops: CDR1 LGHDT, CDR2 YNNKEL (reference sequence). The length of the CDR3 is 15 residues. The chain's CDR3 is CASSQGGGQGHGYTF. The CDR3 bases are TGTGCCAGCAGCCAAGGGGGAGGACAGGGCCATGGCTACACCTTC.

The chain has TRBV5-4 and TRBJ2-5; 9 bases map to TRBD2. This CDR3 region has 16 residues. Germline V lookup: CDR1 SGHNT, CDR2 YYREEE (reference sequence). With 0 bases clipped from V and 5 bases from J, the junction kept 8 bases outside the gene matches. Here the CDR3 reads CASSLASGRPPETQYF. The DNA of the CDR3 is TGTGCCAGCAGCTTGGCCAGCGGGAGGCCCCCGGAGACCCAGTACTTC.

V is TRBV24-1 and J is TRBJ2-5; D is possibly TRBD2 (5 bases). The CDR3 is 15 residues long. V lost 4 bases and J lost 0, with 11 bases in between. From germline, CDR1 is KGHDR and CDR2 SFDVKD. The CDR3 here is CATSDQTLDQETQYF. CDR3 sequence (DNA): TGTGCCACCAGTGACCAGACACTAGACCAAGAGACCCAGTACTTC.

This chain connects TRBV10-2 to TRBJ1-2; the match to TRBD1 covers 7 bases. The CDR3 consists of 15 residues. V shed 3 bases, J shed 4 bases, and the junction held 8 bases outside the gene matches. The germline gives CDR1 WSHSY, CDR2 SAAADI. CDR3 sequence reads: CASSETRDSLYGYTF. As DNA, the CDR3 is TGCGCCAGCAGTGAAACCCGGGACAGCCTCTATGGCTACACCTTC.

V is TRBV10-1 and J is TRBJ2-2, with TRBD2 matching 7 bases. V shed 4 bases, J shed 0 bases, and the junction held 5 bases outside the gene matches. The germline gives CDR1 WNHNN, CDR2 SYGVQD (reference sequence). The CDR3 loop spans 16 amino acids. As DNA, the CDR3 is TGCGCCAGCAGTGCGTCGACTAGCTCGAACACCGGGGAGCTGTTTTTT. As protein: CASSASTSSNTGELFF.

The chain joins TRBV6-5 to TRBJ1-1; TRBD1 might be the D (5 bases). Germline lookup yields CDR1 MNHEY and CDR2 SVGAGI. The germline V and J ends were trimmed by 6 bases and 1 base, with 6 bases remaining between them. The CDR3 is made up of 12 amino acids. The CDR3, as DNA: TGTGCCAGCAGGGGGCCGAACACTGAAGCTTTCTTT. This codes for CASRGPNTEAFF.

The J gene is TRBJ2-7, the V gene TRBV24-1, with TRBD1 matching 11 bases. V trimming: 7 bases; J trimming: 3 bases; junction bases outside the gene matches: 4. CDR1 KGHDR and CDR2 SFDVKD come from the germline V gene. The CDR3 spans 14 residues. The CDR3 sequence: CATSTGTGGYEQYF. The CDR3 DNA is TGTGCCACCAGCACCGGGACAGGGGGCTACGAGCAGTACTTC.

This chain joins TRBV7-9 and TRBJ2-5; D is undetermined. V was pared by 4 bases and J by 5 bases, with 14 bases between. The CDR3 extends over 14 amino acids. Germline assignment: CDR1 SEHNR and CDR2 FQNEAQ (reference sequence). The chain's CDR3 is CASSSLVGRETQYF. DNA of the CDR3: TGTGCCAGCAGCTCCCTAGTGGGTCGTGAGACCCAGTACTTC. Filled out from reference TRBV7-9 and TRBJ2-5, the complete variable domain reads DTGVSQNPRHKITKRGQNVTFRCDPISEHNRLYWYRQTLGQGPEFLTYFQNEAQLEKSRLLSDRFSAERPKGSFSTLEIQRTEQGDSAMYLCASSSLVGRETQYFGPGTRLLVL.

CDR3 region: CASSSRTSGSYEQYF. The CDR3 coding sequence is TGTGCCAGTAGTAGCCGGACTAGCGGCTCCTACGAGCAGTACTTC. The V call is TRBV19, the J call TRBJ2-7; 10 bases match TRBD2. The CDR3 length is 15 residues. Germline CDR1 LNHDA, CDR2 SQIVND (reference sequence). The V segment lost 4 bases and the J segment 0 bases; nucleotides outside the gene matches: 3.

The chain has TRBV18 and TRBJ2-2; 10 positions match TRBD2. This CDR3 is built from 17 residues. Germline CDR1 is KGHSH and CDR2 is LQKENI. The junction had 6 bases not matched to a gene; V was cut back by 0 bases and J by 5 bases. The CDR3 DNA is TGTGCCAGCTCACCACCGCGACTAGCGGGCCGGACCGGGGAGCTGTTTTTT. This encodes CASSPPRLAGRTGELFF.

The V call is TRBV27, the J call TRBJ2-7; weak D call: TRBD2 (5 bases). This CDR3 contains 16 residues. CDR1 and CDR2 from the germline V gene are MNHEY and SMNVEV (reference sequence). V was shortened by 2 bases and J by 0 bases, with 14 bases between the two germline ends. The CDR3 nucleotides are TGTGCCAGCAGTTTAGACGGACTGACGAGCTCCTACGAGCAGTACTTC. Its protein is CASSLDGLTSSYEQYF.

This clone has only one observation. V usage is TRBV7-3 and J usage is TRBJ2-1, with unresolved D. Deletions cut 1 base from V and 5 bases from J, with 6 bases between. The CDR3 sequence is 13 residues long. Germline-derived CDR1 and CDR2 are SGHTA and FQGTGA. The CDR3 region has the DNA TGTGCCAGCAGCTTAATTTCGGACAATGAGCAGTTCTTC. Its translation: CASSLISDNEQFF.

The chain recombines TRBV19 with TRBJ1-2; 7 positions match TRBD1. This CDR3 spans 15 amino acids. After removal of 5 bases from V and 8 bases from J, the junction contained 14 bases not matched to a gene. Germline V gene lookup returns CDR1 LNHDA and CDR2 SQIVND (reference sequence). This chain's CDR3 is CASSRGQPLGSGYTF. In nucleotides, the CDR3 is TGTGCCAGTAGTCGGGGACAGCCCCTTGGAAGCGGCTACACCTTC. Complete variable domain (other parts from reference TRBV19 and TRBJ1-2): DGGITQSPKYLFRKEGQNVTLSCEQNLNHDAMYWYRQDPGQGLRLIYYSQIVNDFQKGDIAEGYSVSREKKESFPLTVTSAQKNPTAFYLCASSRGQPLGSGYTFGSGTRLTVV.

This clone was found once. The rearrangement uses TRBV5-3 and TRBJ2-7; 10 bases fit TRBD2. TRBV5-3 is an open reading frame, and its role is uncertain. The CDR3 has 17 residues. J gave up 1 base and V 0 bases, and 7 bases lay outside the gene matches. CDR3 DNA: TGTGCCAGAAGCTTGGGGCTAGCGGGAGATAGATCCTACGAGCAGTACTTC. This codes for CARSLGLAGDRSYEQYF.

This rearrangement joins TRBV2 to TRBJ1-2; TRBD1 matches 9 bases. CDR3 length: 15 residues. Germline V gives CDR1 SNHLY, CDR2 FYNNEI. V was pared by 6 bases and J by 0 bases, with 5 bases of the junction left unmatched. The DNA for the CDR3 is TGTGCCAGCAGGGACAGGGGCCAGACTAACTATGGCTACACCTTC. Amino acid sequence: CASRDRGQTNYGYTF.

The V gene is TRBV30, the J gene TRBJ2-5; possible D gene TRBD2, 6 bases. In germline, CDR1 is GTSNPN, CDR2 SVGIG (reference sequence). This CDR3 region has 15 residues. Trimming took 0 bases from V and 2 from J, leaving 13 bases between them. CDR3 loop: CAWSVGSSEQETQYF. The CDR3 nucleotides are TGTGCCTGGAGTGTAGGTTCTAGCGAACAAGAGACCCAGTACTTC.

The chain is built from TRBV29-1 and TRBJ1-5; 9 bases agree with TRBD1. Per the germline V gene, CDR1 is SQVTM and CDR2 is ANQGSEA. The CDR3 is 14 amino acids. Losses at the gene ends were 5 bases for V and 1 base for J; bases not matched to a gene: 3. The CDR3 region has the DNA TGCAGCGTTCTGACAGGGGGAAGCAATCAGCCCCAGCATTTT. Translating gives CSVLTGGSNQPQHF.

The rearrangement uses TRBV11-3 and TRBJ1-1; no clear D. V was pared by 2 bases and J by 0 bases, with 4 bases between. Germline CDR1 and CDR2: SGHNT and YENEEA. This CDR3 is 13 amino acids long. The CDR3 DNA follows: TGTGCCAGCAGCTTAAGAGTGAACACTGAAGCTTTCTTT. Its protein product is CASSLRVNTEAFF.